Listed below are T cell receptor beta chains from one sample, sequenced in a study of regulatory T cells in long-lasting Graves disease. One entry per CDR3 protein results from TCRdb running MiXCR on the multiplex PCR reads. The sample has about 540,000 distinct CDR3 sequences, roughly 14% seen once; the top ten hold roughly a tenth. This same sample was also taken into another study, of T cells in Graves' hyperthyroidism and ophthalmopathy.

Sample: peripheral blood mononuclear cells (PBMCs), taken at new diagnosis, from a patient treated with antithyroid drugs. The receptor set was obtained from a man under 40 with Graves disease. The CDR3 runs from the conserved cysteine through the conserved F or W. A D gene is named only where the DNA matches it firmly. The listing skips clone size in some rows; elsewhere it reads once, few, many or a size class.

clone size: many; J gene: TRBJ2-1; D gene: TRBD2; V gene: TRBV27; CDR3 DNA: TGTGCCAGCAGTTTTTCTGGCGGGAGGTTTAATGAGCAGTTCTTC; CDR3 protein: CASSFSGGRFNEQFF
clone size: many; J gene: TRBJ2-1; D gene: .; V gene: TRBV5-1; CDR3 DNA: TGCGCCAGCAGAAGCGGGTACTACAATGAGCAGTTCTTC; CDR3 protein: CASRSGYYNEQFF
clone size: few; J gene: TRBJ2-3; D gene: .; V gene: TRBV20-1; CDR3 DNA: TGCAGTGCTAGATATCCTTCAGACGTAGAACCGGATGGGACAGATACGCAGTATTTT; CDR3 protein: CSARYPSDVEPDGTDTQYF
clone size: .; J gene: TRBJ2-1; D gene: TRBD2; V gene: TRBV9; CDR3 DNA: TGTGCCAGCAGCGACAATTTAAGGGCGGGAGGTCATTACAATGAGCAGTTCTTC; CDR3 protein: CASSDNLRAGGHYNEQFF
clone size: many; J gene: TRBJ2-3; D gene: TRBD1; V gene: TRBV5-1; CDR3 DNA: TGCGCCAGCAGCAAGGGGACAGGTTCCTTCGGCCCGCAGTATTTT; CDR3 protein: CASSKGTGSFGPQYF
clone size: many; J gene: TRBJ2-2; D gene: .; V gene: TRBV7-8; CDR3 DNA: TGTGCCAGCAGCCCACTGGGCACCGGGGAGCTGTTTTTT; CDR3 protein: CASSPLGTGELFF
clone size: few; J gene: TRBJ2-4; D gene: .; V gene: TRBV7-2; CDR3 DNA: TGTGCCAGCAGCTCCCGGGGGAGCACCAAAAACATTCAGTACTTC; CDR3 protein: CASSSRGSTKNIQYF
clone size: few; J gene: TRBJ1-2; D gene: .; V gene: TRBV29-1; CDR3 DNA: TGCAGCGTTAGGGGGACGGATGGCTACACCTTC; CDR3 protein: CSVRGTDGYTF
clone size: many; J gene: TRBJ2-1; D gene: TRBD2; V gene: TRBV27; CDR3 DNA: TGTGCCAGCAGTATTAGCGGGACTTCCTACAATGAGCAGTTCTTC; CDR3 protein: CASSISGTSYNEQFF
clone size: many; J gene: TRBJ2-5; D gene: .; V gene: TRBV27; CDR3 DNA: TGTGCCAGTCCCCTCCCGGCCCCTACAGAGACCCAGTACTTC; CDR3 protein: CASPLPAPTETQYF
clone size: many; J gene: TRBJ2-1; D gene: TRBD2; V gene: TRBV27; CDR3 DNA: TGTGCCAGCAGTGTACTAGCGGTAAGCTCCTACAATGAGCAGTTCTTC; CDR3 protein: CASSVLAVSSYNEQFF
clone size: many; J gene: TRBJ2-2; D gene: .; V gene: TRBV2; CDR3 DNA: TGTGCCAGCAGGGGTAGCAGGGAAGGGGAGCTGTTTTTT; CDR3 protein: CASRGSREGELFF
clone size: many; J gene: TRBJ1-1; D gene: .; V gene: TRBV2; CDR3 DNA: TGTGCCAGCAGTGAGGGCAGACCTTTTATGAACACTGAAGCTTTCTTT; CDR3 protein: CASSEGRPFMNTEAFF
clone size: many; J gene: TRBJ1-5; D gene: .; V gene: TRBV20-1; CDR3 DNA: TGCAGTGCCGGAGGACAGTATAGCAATCAGCCCCAGCATTTT; CDR3 protein: CSAGGQYSNQPQHF
clone size: few; J gene: TRBJ2-5; D gene: .; V gene: TRBV7-9; CDR3 DNA: TGTGCCAGCAGCAAAGGACAGCGGCGTGGAGGGGAACAAGAGACCCAGTACTTC; CDR3 protein: CASSKGQRRGGEQETQYF
clone size: .; J gene: TRBJ2-5; D gene: TRBD1; V gene: TRBV18; CDR3 DNA: TGTGCCAGCTCACCACAGGGGGCAGAGACCCAGTACTTC; CDR3 protein: CASSPQGAETQYF
clone size: few; J gene: TRBJ2-1; D gene: TRBD2; V gene: TRBV13; CDR3 DNA: TGTGCCAGCAGCACCCGAGCCCCCCGGGTAGCGGGAGGGCCTGATGAGCAGTTCTTC; CDR3 protein: CASSTRAPRVAGGPDEQFF
clone size: many; J gene: TRBJ2-3; D gene: TRBD2; V gene: TRBV27; CDR3 DNA: TGTGCCAGCAGTTTGACCCCCGGGACTAGTCTTACAGATACGCAGTATTTT; CDR3 protein: CASSLTPGTSLTDTQYF
clone size: many; J gene: TRBJ1-4; D gene: .; V gene: TRBV2; CDR3 DNA: TGTGCCAGCAAGGCTCTTGGTGAAAAACTGTTTTTT; CDR3 protein: CASKALGEKLFF
clone size: .; J gene: TRBJ1-1; D gene: .; V gene: TRBV6-2/TRBV6-3; CDR3 DNA: TGTGCCAGCAGTTACTCCAGGGGCCGCACTGAAGCTTTCTTT; CDR3 protein: CASSYSRGRTEAFF
clone size: .; J gene: TRBJ2-7; D gene: .; V gene: TRBV2; CDR3 DNA: TGTGCCAACAGTGATTTGTGGGCCTACGAGCAGTACTTC; CDR3 protein: CANSDLWAYEQYF
clone size: many; J gene: TRBJ1-1; D gene: .; V gene: TRBV5-1; CDR3 DNA: TGCGCCAGCAGCTTATCGGGGGCAGCTTTCTTT; CDR3 protein: CASSLSGAAFF
clone size: .; J gene: TRBJ2-7; D gene: .; V gene: TRBV6-2/TRBV6-3; CDR3 DNA: TGTGCCAGCAGTCCCGACAATTACGAGCAGTACTTC; CDR3 protein: CASSPDNYEQYF
clone size: many; J gene: TRBJ2-3; D gene: .; V gene: TRBV6-2/TRBV6-3; CDR3 DNA: TGTGCCAGCAGTTATGGGAACTCCCCCAATACGCAGTATTTT; CDR3 protein: CASSYGNSPNTQYF
clone size: few; J gene: TRBJ2-2; D gene: .; V gene: TRBV19; CDR3 DNA: TGTGCCAGTAGCATAGGGCCGGCCCGTTCTGGCGGGGAGCTGTTTTTT; CDR3 protein: CASSIGPARSGGELFF
clone size: few; J gene: TRBJ2-7; D gene: TRBD2; V gene: TRBV20-1; CDR3 DNA: TGCAGTGCTACGTCGCCTAGCGGGAGGACTTACGAGCAGTACTTC; CDR3 protein: CSATSPSGRTYEQYF
clone size: many; J gene: TRBJ2-1; D gene: .; V gene: TRBV20-1; CDR3 DNA: TGCAGTGCCAGTGGTTTAGTAGGACTTACAATGTATGAGCAGTTCTTC; CDR3 protein: CSASGLVGLTMYEQFF
clone size: many; J gene: TRBJ1-1; D gene: .; V gene: TRBV2; CDR3 DNA: TGTGCCAGCAGTGAAGCGCTTCTGGGGACTGAAGCTTTCTTT; CDR3 protein: CASSEALLGTEAFF
clone size: many; J gene: TRBJ1-2; D gene: .; V gene: TRBV19; CDR3 DNA: TGTGCCAGTAGTATAGGGGATGGCTACACCTTC; CDR3 protein: CASSIGDGYTF
clone size: many; J gene: TRBJ1-1; D gene: TRBD1; V gene: TRBV19; CDR3 DNA: TGTGCCAGTAGAATCCCTTTTCCGGGACAGGGGCCTCACCAGATCATGAACACTGAAGCTTTCTTT; CDR3 protein: CASRIPFPGQGPHQIMNTEAFF
clone size: few; J gene: TRBJ2-1; D gene: TRBD2; V gene: TRBV5-4; CDR3 DNA: TGTGCCAGCAGCATCACTAGCGGGAGTAGGGATGAGCAGTTCTTC; CDR3 protein: CASSITSGSRDEQFF
clone size: many; J gene: TRBJ2-7; D gene: .; V gene: TRBV5-1; CDR3 DNA: TGCGCCAGCAGCTTGTGGGCGGGAAGCTCCTACGAGCAGTACTTC; CDR3 protein: CASSLWAGSSYEQYF
clone size: .; J gene: TRBJ2-7; D gene: .; V gene: TRBV20-1; CDR3 DNA: TGCAGTGCTAGAGAAAAATACGAGCAGTACTTC; CDR3 protein: CSAREKYEQYF
clone size: many; J gene: TRBJ2-7; D gene: TRBD2; V gene: TRBV18; CDR3 DNA: TGTGCCAGCTCACGGTCCGGGGGGTCCTCCTACGAGCAGTACTTC; CDR3 protein: CASSRSGGSSYEQYF
clone size: many; J gene: TRBJ1-1; D gene: .; V gene: TRBV3-1; CDR3 DNA: TGTGCCAGCAGCCAAGACAGAGACACTGAAGCTTTCTTT; CDR3 protein: CASSQDRDTEAFF
clone size: .; J gene: TRBJ2-3; D gene: .; V gene: TRBV28; CDR3 DNA: TGTGCCAGCAGCCCCTCTGGTCCAGGGGATACGCAGTATTTT; CDR3 protein: CASSPSGPGDTQYF
clone size: .; J gene: TRBJ1-4; D gene: TRBD1; V gene: TRBV19; CDR3 DNA: TGTGCCAGTAGTTATGATGGGACAGCTAATGAAAAACTGTTTTTT; CDR3 protein: CASSYDGTANEKLFF
clone size: few; J gene: TRBJ2-7; D gene: TRBD1; V gene: TRBV5-1; CDR3 DNA: TGCGCCAGCAGCTTAACCGGGACAGGGTTCTACGAGCAGTACTTC; CDR3 protein: CASSLTGTGFYEQYF
clone size: .; J gene: TRBJ2-1; D gene: .; V gene: TRBV5-1; CDR3 DNA: TGCGCCAGCAGCTTGGGGGGATCCAGCTCCTGCAATGAGCAGTTCTTC; CDR3 protein: CASSLGGSSSCNEQFF
clone size: .; J gene: TRBJ1-5; D gene: .; V gene: TRBV2; CDR3 DNA: TGTGCCAGCTCCCGGGTCGGACAGCCCCAGCATTTT; CDR3 protein: CASSRVGQPQHF
clone size: many; J gene: TRBJ2-7; D gene: TRBD1; V gene: TRBV12-3/TRBV12-4; CDR3 DNA: TGTGCCAGCAGTTTGAGGGGGCAGTTCTACGAGCAGTACTTC; CDR3 protein: CASSLRGQFYEQYF
clone size: many; J gene: TRBJ2-3; D gene: .; V gene: TRBV11-3; CDR3 DNA: TGTGCCAGCAGCTTAAAAGCCGTTACAGATACGCAGTATTTT; CDR3 protein: CASSLKAVTDTQYF
clone size: many; J gene: TRBJ2-1; D gene: .; V gene: TRBV7-3; CDR3 DNA: TGTGCCAGCAGTCCCCAAGCCTACAATGAGCAGTTCTTC; CDR3 protein: CASSPQAYNEQFF
clone size: many; J gene: TRBJ2-1; D gene: TRBD1; V gene: TRBV6-1; CDR3 DNA: TGTGCCAGCAGGAGACAGGGGGGCTTAAATGAGCAGTTCTTC; CDR3 protein: CASRRQGGLNEQFF
clone size: many; J gene: TRBJ2-5; D gene: TRBD2; V gene: TRBV20-1; CDR3 DNA: TGCAGTGCTAGCGGCTGGGGACTAAAAGAGACCCAGTACTTC; CDR3 protein: CSASGWGLKETQYF
clone size: .; J gene: TRBJ2-1; D gene: TRBD2; V gene: TRBV2; CDR3 DNA: TGTGCCAGCAGTGAACTAGCGGGGGGGGGGGAGCAGTTCTTC; CDR3 protein: CASSELAGGGEQFF
clone size: many; J gene: TRBJ1-1; D gene: .; V gene: TRBV12-3/TRBV12-4; CDR3 DNA: TGTGCCAGCAATGAGGACGCGGGCACTGAAGCTTTCTTT; CDR3 protein: CASNEDAGTEAFF
clone size: few; J gene: TRBJ1-6; D gene: .; V gene: TRBV10-3; CDR3 DNA: TGTGCCATCAGGGGGGGGCCAGGGTCAGACTCACCCCTCCACTTT; CDR3 protein: CAIRGGPGSDSPLHF
clone size: .; J gene: TRBJ2-2; D gene: .; V gene: TRBV6-2/TRBV6-3; CDR3 DNA: TGTGCCAGCAGTTATACCGGGCGGGCGAACACCGGGGAGCTGTTTTTT; CDR3 protein: CASSYTGRANTGELFF
clone size: many; J gene: TRBJ2-2; D gene: TRBD1; V gene: TRBV10-3; CDR3 DNA: TGTGCCATCAGTGAACAGGGGGCGCCCACCGGGGAGCTGTTTTTT; CDR3 protein: CAISEQGAPTGELFF
clone size: .; J gene: TRBJ2-3; D gene: .; V gene: TRBV3-1; CDR3 DNA: TGTGCCAGCAGCCAAGAACAGGGAGGGGTAGATACGCAGTATTTT; CDR3 protein: CASSQEQGGVDTQYF
clone size: few; J gene: TRBJ2-2; D gene: .; V gene: TRBV19; CDR3 DNA: TGTGCCAGTAGTATGGGGAACACCGGGGAGCTGTTTTTT; CDR3 protein: CASSMGNTGELFF
clone size: .; J gene: TRBJ2-5; D gene: TRBD2; V gene: TRBV20-1; CDR3 DNA: TGCAGTGCTGAACCACTAGCGGAGATTGAGACCCAGTACTTC; CDR3 protein: CSAEPLAEIETQYF
clone size: many; J gene: TRBJ2-7; D gene: TRBD1; V gene: TRBV29-1; CDR3 DNA: TGCAGCGTCGGACAGGGAGCCTACGAGCAGTACTTC; CDR3 protein: CSVGQGAYEQYF
clone size: .; J gene: TRBJ2-2; D gene: .; V gene: TRBV5-1; CDR3 DNA: TGCGCCAGCGTTGTCGGGGAGCTGTTTTTT; CDR3 protein: CASVVGELFF
clone size: .; J gene: TRBJ2-2; D gene: .; V gene: TRBV20-1; CDR3 DNA: TGCAGTGCTCCTCCCCGGGCCCTGAACACCGGGGAGCTGTTTTTT; CDR3 protein: CSAPPRALNTGELFF
clone size: few; J gene: TRBJ2-1; D gene: TRBD2; V gene: TRBV4-2; CDR3 DNA: TGTGCCAGCAGCCAAGGGACTAGCGGGAGTAGGGATGAGCAGTTCTTC; CDR3 protein: CASSQGTSGSRDEQFF
clone size: .; J gene: TRBJ1-6; D gene: .; V gene: TRBV27; CDR3 DNA: TGTGCCAGCAGTCCCCAGGGCAGACATCATTCACCCCTCCACTTT; CDR3 protein: CASSPQGRHHSPLHF
clone size: .; J gene: TRBJ2-5; D gene: .; V gene: TRBV25-1; CDR3 DNA: TGTGCCAGCAGTGACCCCCAGGGGAGGGTTGAAGAGACCCAGTACTTC; CDR3 protein: CASSDPQGRVEETQYF